This T cell receptor (beta chain) emerged from a study of blood T cell repertoires in COVID-19. Study summary: Specimens from acute and convalescent COVID-19 originated in the United States, Italy and Spain.

TCRdb's table, derived via immunoSEQ multiplex PCR, lists solely in-frame clones and lacks some. This table has hundreds of thousands of clones, around 84% appearing once. Allocation to cohorts depended on clinical history reported by the participants. The CDR3 loop spans 18 amino acids. Germline V gene sequence: CDR1 SGHTA, CDR2 FQGNSA. V lost 5 bases and J lost 0; bases outside the gene matches: 9. Sequences were obtained from PBMCs or T cells enriched from blood (not recorded which). The source is a man aged 35 to 55 who had been exposed to COVID-19. The rearrangement uses TRBV7-2 and TRBJ2-3, with 12 bases identical to TRBD2. DNA of the CDR3: TGTGCCAGCAGCCAAAGAGGACTAGCGGGGCCAAGCACAGATACGCAGTATTTT. It is translated as CASSQRGLAGPSTDTQYF. The full variable domain, in which reference TRBV7-2 and TRBJ2-3 provide the parts outside the CDR3, is GAGVSQSPSNKVTEKGKDVELRCDPISGHTALYWYRQSLGQGLEFLIYFQGNSAPDKSGLPSDRFSAERTGGSVSTLTIQRTQQEDSAVYLCASSQRGLAGPSTDTQYFGPGTRLTVL.